The clone carrying this T cell receptor (beta chain) was found many times. The data belong to a study of T cell repertoires in cytomegalovirus infection. Across the whole study: It was the public TCR beta signatures that indicated both CMV infection and matching HLA type.

V was cut by 0 bases and J by 7 bases, with 10 bases left in between. CDR3 size: 14 residues. Germline V gene data show CDR1 as SGHTA and CDR2 as FQGNSA. TCRdb re-called the reads with MiXCR, one entry per CDR3 protein. Among around 320,000 distinct CDR3 sequences listed, 9.5% were seen once. The chain is built from TRBV7-2 and TRBJ1-3, with TRBD1 as a possible D gene (6 bases). The receptor comes from a human donor in good health (CMV status not recorded). Some clones in this sample may be carry-over from other donors' samples. Material for sequencing was PBMCs. CDR3 nucleotide sequence: TGTGCCAGCAGCTTAGCTGGGACACGGAACACCATATATTTT. Translating it yields CASSLAGTRNTIYF. The whole variable domain, filled in from reference TRBV7-2 and TRBJ1-3, reads GAGVSQSPSNKVTEKGKDVELRCDPISGHTALYWYRQSLGQGLEFLIYFQGNSAPDKSGLPSDRFSAERTGGSVSTLTIQRTQQEDSAVYLCASSLAGTRNTIYFGEGSWLTVV.